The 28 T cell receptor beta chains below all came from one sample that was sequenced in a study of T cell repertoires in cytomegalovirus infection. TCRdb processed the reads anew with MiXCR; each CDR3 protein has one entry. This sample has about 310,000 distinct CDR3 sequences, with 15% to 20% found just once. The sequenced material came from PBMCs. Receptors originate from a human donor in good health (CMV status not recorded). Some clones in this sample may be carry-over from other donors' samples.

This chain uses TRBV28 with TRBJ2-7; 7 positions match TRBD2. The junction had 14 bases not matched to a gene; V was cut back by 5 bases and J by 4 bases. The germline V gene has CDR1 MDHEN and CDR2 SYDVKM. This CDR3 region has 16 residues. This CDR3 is CASSPSGGERPYEQYF. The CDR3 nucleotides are TGTGCCAGCAGTCCCTCGGGGGGTGAGCGACCATACGAGCAGTACTTC.

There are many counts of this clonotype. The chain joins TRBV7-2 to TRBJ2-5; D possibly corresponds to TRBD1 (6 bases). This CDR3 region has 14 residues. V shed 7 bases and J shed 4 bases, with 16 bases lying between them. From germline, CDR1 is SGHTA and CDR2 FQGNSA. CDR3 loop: CASNLRGGRETQYF. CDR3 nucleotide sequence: TGTGCCAGCAATCTCAGAGGGGGTAGAGAGACCCAGTACTTC.

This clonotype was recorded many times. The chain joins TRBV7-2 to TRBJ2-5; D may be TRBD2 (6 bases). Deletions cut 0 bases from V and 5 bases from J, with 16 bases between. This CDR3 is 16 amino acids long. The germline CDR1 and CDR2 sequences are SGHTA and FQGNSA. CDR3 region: CASSLARTGVGETQYF. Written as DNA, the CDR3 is TGTGCCAGCAGCTTAGCGCGTACGGGGGTGGGGGAGACCCAGTACTTC.

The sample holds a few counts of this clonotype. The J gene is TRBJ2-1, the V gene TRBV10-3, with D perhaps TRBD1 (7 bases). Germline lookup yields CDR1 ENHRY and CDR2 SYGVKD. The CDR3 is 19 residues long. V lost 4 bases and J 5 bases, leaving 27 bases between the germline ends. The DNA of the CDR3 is TGTGCCATCAGTGTTCCCCAAGACAGGGAAGGCGGGATTGACAATGAGCAGTTCTTC. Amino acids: CAISVPQDREGGIDNEQFF.

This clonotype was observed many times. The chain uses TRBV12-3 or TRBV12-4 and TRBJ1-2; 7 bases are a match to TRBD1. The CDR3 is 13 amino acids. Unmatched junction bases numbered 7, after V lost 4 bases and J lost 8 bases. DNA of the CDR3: TGTGCCAGCAGTTCAGGACAGGAGCGCGGCTACACCTTC. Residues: CASSSGQERGYTF.

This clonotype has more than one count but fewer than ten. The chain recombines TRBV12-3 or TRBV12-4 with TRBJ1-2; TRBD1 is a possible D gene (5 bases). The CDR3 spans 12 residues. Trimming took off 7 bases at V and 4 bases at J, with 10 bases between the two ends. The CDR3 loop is CASNFGGYGYTF. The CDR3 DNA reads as TGTGCCAGCAATTTTGGGGGCTATGGCTACACCTTC.

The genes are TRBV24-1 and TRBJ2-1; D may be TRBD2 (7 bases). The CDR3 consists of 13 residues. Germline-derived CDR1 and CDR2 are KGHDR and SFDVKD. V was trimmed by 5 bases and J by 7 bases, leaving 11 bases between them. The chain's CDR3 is CATSGGGGNEQFF. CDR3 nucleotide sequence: TGTGCCACCAGTGGGGGGGGCGGGAATGAGCAGTTCTTC.

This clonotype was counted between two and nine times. The CDR3 loop reads CSASIPGTGSEKLFF. CDR3 DNA: TGCAGTGCTAGTATACCCGGGACAGGGAGTGAAAAACTGTTTTTT. V is TRBV20-1 and J is TRBJ1-4; TRBD1 matches at 9 bases. V was clipped by 3 bases and J by 7 bases; unmatched bases: 9. The CDR3 contains 15 residues. From germline, CDR1 is DFQATT and CDR2 SNEGSKA (reference sequence).

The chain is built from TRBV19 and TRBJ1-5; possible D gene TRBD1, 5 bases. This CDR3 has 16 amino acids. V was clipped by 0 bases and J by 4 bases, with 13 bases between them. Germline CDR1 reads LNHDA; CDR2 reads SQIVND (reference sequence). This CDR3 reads CASSIEGQTLNQPQHF. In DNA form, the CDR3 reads TGTGCCAGTAGTATAGAGGGGCAGACATTAAATCAGCCCCAGCATTTT.

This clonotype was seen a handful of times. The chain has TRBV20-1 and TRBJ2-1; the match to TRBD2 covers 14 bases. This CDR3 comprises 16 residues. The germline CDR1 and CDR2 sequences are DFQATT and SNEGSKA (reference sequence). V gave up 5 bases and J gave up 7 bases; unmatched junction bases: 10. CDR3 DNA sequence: TGCAGTGCTTTTCGACTAGCGGGGGGGCTCGTGAATGAGCAGTTCTTC. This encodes CSAFRLAGGLVNEQFF.

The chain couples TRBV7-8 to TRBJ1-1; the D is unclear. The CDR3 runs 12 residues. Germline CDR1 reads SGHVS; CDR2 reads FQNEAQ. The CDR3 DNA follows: TGTGCATCGGGCAGAGTGAACACTGAAGCTTTCTTT. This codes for CASGRVNTEAFF.

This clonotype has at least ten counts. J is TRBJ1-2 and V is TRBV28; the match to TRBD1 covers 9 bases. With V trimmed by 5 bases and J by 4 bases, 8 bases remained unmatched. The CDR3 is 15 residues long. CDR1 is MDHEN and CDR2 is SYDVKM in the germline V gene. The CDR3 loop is CASSPGQGRPYGYTF. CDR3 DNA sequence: TGTGCCAGCAGTCCAGGACAGGGGCGTCCCTATGGCTACACCTTC.

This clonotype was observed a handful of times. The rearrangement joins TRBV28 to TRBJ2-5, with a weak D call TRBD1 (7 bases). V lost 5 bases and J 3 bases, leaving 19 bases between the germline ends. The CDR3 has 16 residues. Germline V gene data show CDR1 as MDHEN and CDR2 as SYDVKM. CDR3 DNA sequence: TGTGCCAGCAGTCCTCGGACGCGCAGGGGGGAAGAGACCCAGTACTTC. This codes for CASSPRTRRGEETQYF.

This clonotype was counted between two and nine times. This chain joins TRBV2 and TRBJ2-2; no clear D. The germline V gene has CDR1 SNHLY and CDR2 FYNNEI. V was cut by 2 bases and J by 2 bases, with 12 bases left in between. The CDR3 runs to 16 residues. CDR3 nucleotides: TGTGCCAGCAGTGAACAAGGCCCAGGAAACACCGGGGAGCTGTTTTTT. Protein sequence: CASSEQGPGNTGELFF.

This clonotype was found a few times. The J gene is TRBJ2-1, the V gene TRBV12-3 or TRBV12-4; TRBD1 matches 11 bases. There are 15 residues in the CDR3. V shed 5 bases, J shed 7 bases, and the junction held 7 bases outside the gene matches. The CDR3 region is CASSPGQGAGNEQFF. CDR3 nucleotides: TGTGCCAGCAGTCCCGGACAGGGGGCTGGTAATGAGCAGTTCTTC.

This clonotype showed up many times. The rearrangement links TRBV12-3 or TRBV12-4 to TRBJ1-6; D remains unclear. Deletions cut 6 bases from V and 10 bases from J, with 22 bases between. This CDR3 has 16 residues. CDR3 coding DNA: TGTGCCAGCAGCCTCAAAATATCCGGGGAGGGCTCACCCCTCCACTTT. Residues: CASSLKISGEGSPLHF.

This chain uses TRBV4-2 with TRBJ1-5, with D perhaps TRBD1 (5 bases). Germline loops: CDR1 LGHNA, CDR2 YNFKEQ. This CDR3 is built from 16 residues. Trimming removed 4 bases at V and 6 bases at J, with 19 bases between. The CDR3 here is CASSPLDDRPAQPQHF. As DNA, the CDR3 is TGTGCCAGCAGCCCCTTGGACGACAGACCGGCTCAGCCCCAGCATTTT.

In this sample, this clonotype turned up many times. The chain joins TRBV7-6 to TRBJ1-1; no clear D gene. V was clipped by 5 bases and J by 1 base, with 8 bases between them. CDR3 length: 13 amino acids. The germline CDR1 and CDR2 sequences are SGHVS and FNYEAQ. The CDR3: CASSGYKNTEAFF. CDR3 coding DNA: TGTGCCAGCAGCGGGTACAAGAACACTGAAGCTTTCTTT.

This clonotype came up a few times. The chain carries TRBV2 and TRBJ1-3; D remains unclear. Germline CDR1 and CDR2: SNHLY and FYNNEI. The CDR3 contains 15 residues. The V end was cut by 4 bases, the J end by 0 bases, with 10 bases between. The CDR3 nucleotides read TGTGCCAGCAGTGGTGGACGAGCCTCTGGAAACACCATATATTTT. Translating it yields CASSGGRASGNTIYF.

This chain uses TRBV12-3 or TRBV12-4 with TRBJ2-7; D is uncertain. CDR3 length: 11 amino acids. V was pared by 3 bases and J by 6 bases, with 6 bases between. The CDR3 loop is CASSFSSEQYF. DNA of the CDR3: TGTGCCAGCAGTTTTAGTTCCGAGCAGTACTTC.

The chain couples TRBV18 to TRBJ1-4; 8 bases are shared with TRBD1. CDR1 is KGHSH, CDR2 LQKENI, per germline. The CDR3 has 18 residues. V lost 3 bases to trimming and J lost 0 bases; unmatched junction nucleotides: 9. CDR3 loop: CASSPLTGGPATNEKLFF. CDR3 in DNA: TGTGCCAGCTCACCGCTAACAGGGGGTCCTGCAACTAATGAAAAACTGTTTTTT.

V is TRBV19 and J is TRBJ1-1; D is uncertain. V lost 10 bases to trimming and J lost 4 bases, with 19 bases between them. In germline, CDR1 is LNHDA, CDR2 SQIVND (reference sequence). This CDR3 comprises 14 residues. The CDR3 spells CATRSEGWSTEAFF. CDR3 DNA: TGTGCCACCCGGAGCGAGGGTTGGAGCACTGAAGCTTTCTTT.

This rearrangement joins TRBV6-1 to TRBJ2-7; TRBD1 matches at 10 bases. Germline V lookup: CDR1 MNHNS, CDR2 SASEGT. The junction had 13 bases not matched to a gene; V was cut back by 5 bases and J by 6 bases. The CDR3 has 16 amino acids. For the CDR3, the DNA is TGTGCCAGCAGTCCCCGTCGACAGGGGGCAATCACCGAGCAGTACTTC. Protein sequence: CASSPRRQGAITEQYF.

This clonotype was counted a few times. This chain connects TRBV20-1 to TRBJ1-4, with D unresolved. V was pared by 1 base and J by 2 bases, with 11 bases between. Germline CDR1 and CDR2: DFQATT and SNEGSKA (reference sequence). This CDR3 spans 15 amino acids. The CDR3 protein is CSARVPALTNEKLFF. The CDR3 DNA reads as TGCAGTGCTAGAGTCCCGGCGCTGACTAATGAAAAACTGTTTTTT.

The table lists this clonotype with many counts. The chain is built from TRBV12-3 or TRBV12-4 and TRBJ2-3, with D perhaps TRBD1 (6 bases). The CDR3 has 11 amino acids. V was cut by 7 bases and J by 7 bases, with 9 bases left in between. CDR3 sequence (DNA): TGTGCCAGCACCCAGGGGAATACGCAGTATTTT. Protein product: CASTQGNTQYF.

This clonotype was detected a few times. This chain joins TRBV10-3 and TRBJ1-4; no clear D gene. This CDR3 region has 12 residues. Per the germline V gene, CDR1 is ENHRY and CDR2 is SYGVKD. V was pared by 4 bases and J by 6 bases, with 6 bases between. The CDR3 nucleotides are TGTGCCATCAGTGGGTTCGATGAAAAACTGTTTTTT. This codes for CAISGFDEKLFF.

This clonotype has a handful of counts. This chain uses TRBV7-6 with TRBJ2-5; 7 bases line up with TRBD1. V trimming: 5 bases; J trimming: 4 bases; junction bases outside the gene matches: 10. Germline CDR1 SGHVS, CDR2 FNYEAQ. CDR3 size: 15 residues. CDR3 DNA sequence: TGTGCCAGCAGCCCAGCAACGACAGGGACAGAGACCCAGTACTTC. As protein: CASSPATTGTETQYF.

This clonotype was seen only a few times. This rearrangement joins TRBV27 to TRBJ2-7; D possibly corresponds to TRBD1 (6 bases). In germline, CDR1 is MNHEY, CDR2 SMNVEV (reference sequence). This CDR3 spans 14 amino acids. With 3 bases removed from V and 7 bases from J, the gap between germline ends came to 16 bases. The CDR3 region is CASSFDRYLLEQYF. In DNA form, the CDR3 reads TGTGCCAGCAGTTTCGACAGGTACTTATTGGAGCAGTACTTC.